These 17 T cell receptor beta chains were all obtained from the same sample, sequenced in a study of shared clonotypes between healthy human individuals. Repertoires were generated with immunoSEQ multiplex PCR, while TCRdb's copy carries only in-frame clones and drops some. The sample contains some 2,500,000 clones, approximately 93% of which appear only once. The specimen sequenced was naive CD4+ T cells from PBMCs. The sample's subset: CD45RA+ positively selected. All receptors derive from a man younger than 35 in good health. Some clones in this sample may be carry-over from other donors' samples.

In regard to this clone: This same CDR3 is encoded by further DNA sequences in the sample. V is TRBV5-1 and J is TRBJ2-1; 8 positions match TRBD2. The V gene's germline CDR1 is SGHRS and CDR2 YFSETQ. The CDR3 is made up of 16 amino acids. Losses at the gene ends were 3 bases for V and 0 bases for J; bases not matched to a gene: 5. The CDR3 DNA reads TGCGCCAGCAGCTATATAGCGGGGAGCTCCTACAATGAGCAGTTCTTC. Its protein is CASSYIAGSSYNEQFF.

The genes are TRBV2 and TRBJ2-5; TRBD1 matches at 9 bases. The CDR3 runs 13 residues. Trimming cost V 5 bases and J 5 bases; bases outside gene matches: 3. Germline V gives CDR1 SNHLY, CDR2 FYNNEI. CDR3 DNA: TGTGCCAGCAGTCGGGACAGGGACGAGACCCAGTACTTC. Its translation is CASSRDRDETQYF.

V is TRBV11-2 and J is TRBJ1-2, with TRBD1 identical over 8 bases. From germline, CDR1 is SGHAT and CDR2 FQNNGV. This CDR3 is 14 amino acids long. The V segment lost 7 bases and the J segment 1 base; nucleotides outside the gene matches: 5. CDR3 in amino acids: CASTKGQVNYGYTF. Here the CDR3 DNA reads TGTGCCAGCACCAAGGGACAGGTTAACTATGGCTACACCTTC.

About this clone: The same CDR3 can be traced to other DNA sequences in this sample. The chain has TRBV28 and TRBJ1-5, with D uncertain. The CDR3 runs 12 residues. V was pared by 2 bases and J by 4 bases, with 3 bases between. Germline V gene data show CDR1 as MDHEN and CDR2 as SYDVKM. CDR3: CASSLKNQPQHF. In DNA form, the CDR3 reads TGTGCCAGCAGTTTAAAAAATCAGCCCCAGCATTTT.

The chain carries TRBV19 and TRBJ2-1; 12 positions agree with TRBD2. V dropped 4 bases and J dropped 7; count of bases not matched to a gene: 11. Germline CDR1 reads LNHDA; CDR2 reads SQIVND (reference sequence). CDR3 length: 17 residues. The CDR3 DNA is TGTGCCAGTAGTACCCGCCTAGCGGGAGGGCCGGGGAATGAGCAGTTCTTC. Translation gives CASSTRLAGGPGNEQFF. The full variable domain, rest sourced from reference TRBV19 and TRBJ2-1, is DGGITQSPKYLFRKEGQNVTLSCEQNLNHDAMYWYRQDPGQGLRLIYYSQIVNDFQKGDIAEGYSVSREKKESFPLTVTSAQKNPTAFYLCASSTRLAGGPGNEQFFGPGTRLTVL.

The sample holds one count of this clone. Other nucleotide sequences from this sample produce the same CDR3. This chain connects TRBV18 to TRBJ2-7, with D possibly TRBD2 on 5 matching bases. Trimming removed 3 bases at V and 4 bases at J, with 7 bases between. This CDR3 has 12 amino acids. Germline CDR1 and CDR2: KGHSH and LQKENI. CDR3: CASSPGIYEQYF. CDR3 bases: TGTGCCAGCTCACCCGGGATTTACGAGCAGTACTTC.

V usage is TRBV14 and J usage is TRBJ1-2; 10 positions match TRBD1. CDR1 and CDR2 (germline): SGHDN, FVKESK. The CDR3 runs to 14 residues. V dropped 1 base and J dropped 7; count of bases not matched to a gene: 3. In DNA form, the CDR3 reads TGTGCCAGCAGCCAAGGGGACAGGGGTTTTGGCTACACCTTC. Protein product: CASSQGDRGFGYTF.

This chain links TRBV28 with TRBJ2-2; 7 nucleotides align to TRBD2. The germline V gene has CDR1 MDHEN and CDR2 SYDVKM. V was clipped by 4 bases and J by 6 bases; unmatched bases: 8. CDR3 length equals 15 residues. The CDR3: CASSSRGGRAGELFF. In DNA form, the CDR3 reads TGTGCCAGCAGTTCTCGCGGGGGTAGGGCCGGGGAGCTGTTTTTT.

The chain uses TRBV30 and TRBJ1-6; no clear D. The germline CDR1 and CDR2 sequences are GTSNPN and SVGIG (reference sequence). The V gene lost 0 bases and the J gene lost 0 bases, with 9 bases spanning the gap. There are 16 residues in the CDR3. This CDR3 is CAWSVLPSSYNSPLHF. The CDR3 DNA follows: TGTGCCTGGAGTGTACTACCGAGCTCCTATAATTCACCCCTCCACTTT.

Note on this clone: A read error may account for a junction end that differs from germline. CDR3 bases: TGTGCCAGCAGTCAAAACAGGGGGCGTCAGCCCCGGCATTTT. This encodes CASSQNRGRQPRHF. The rearrangement joins TRBV28 to TRBJ1-5; TRBD1 matches at 9 bases. CDR1 and CDR2 (germline): MDHEN, SYDVKM. The CDR3 runs to 14 residues.

As to this clone: Other DNA sequences within the sample encode an identical CDR3. The chain recombines TRBV9 with TRBJ2-5, with D hard to call. CDR1 and CDR2 (germline): SGDLS, YYNGEE. With 0 bases removed from V and 5 bases from J, the gap between germline ends came to 8 bases. This CDR3 comprises 13 residues. CDR3 in amino acids: CASSVGLVETQYF. The DNA for the CDR3 is TGTGCCAGCAGCGTAGGGCTAGTGGAGACCCAGTACTTC.

This clone was seen a single time. The chain uses TRBV11-2 and TRBJ2-1; tentative D call: TRBD2 (6 bases). Germline loops: CDR1 SGHAT, CDR2 FQNNGV. The ends were cut back, 1 base at V and 4 bases at J, with 11 bases in the middle. This CDR3 has 15 residues. This CDR3 reads CASSLGVGTYNEQFF. CDR3 nucleotide sequence: TGTGCCAGCAGCTTAGGGGTCGGGACTTACAATGAGCAGTTCTTC.

This chain connects TRBV5-1 to TRBJ1-3; D gene unclear. CDR1 is SGHRS and CDR2 is YFSETQ in the germline V gene. The V gene lost 0 bases and the J gene lost 2 bases, with 12 bases spanning the gap. This CDR3 is 16 amino acids long. The CDR3 loop reads CASSLADRTAGNTIYF. CDR3 bases: TGCGCCAGCAGCTTGGCTGATCGGACTGCTGGAAACACCATATATTTT.

The chain carries TRBV11-2 and TRBJ2-1; 7 bases are a match to TRBD2. V trimming: 1 base; J trimming: 6 bases; junction bases outside the gene matches: 12. Germline loops: CDR1 SGHAT, CDR2 FQNNGV. CDR3 length equals 17 residues. CDR3 nucleotide sequence: TGTGCCAGCAGCTTAGGGCAAGGGGACTATTCCATCAATGAGCAGTTCTTC. Translating gives CASSLGQGDYSINEQFF.

The CDR3 loop reads CASSPQGRGGSYEQYF. In DNA form, the CDR3 reads TGTGCCAGCAGCCCTCAAGGCAGGGGGGGGTCCTACGAGCAGTACTTC. V usage is TRBV9 and J usage is TRBJ2-7; D could derive from TRBD1 or TRBD2 (7 bases each). V lost 4 bases to trimming and J lost 1 base, with 18 bases between them. Germline V gives CDR1 SGDLS, CDR2 YYNGEE. CDR3 size: 16 residues.

The chain employs TRBV5-1 and TRBJ1-1; 9 nucleotides line up with TRBD1. The CDR3 is made up of 17 amino acids. Germline trimming cut 4 bases from V and 1 base from J; bases unmatched to any gene: 11. CDR1 and CDR2 (germline): SGHRS, YFSETQ. The CDR3 bases are TGCGCCAGCAGCCCTCGTCCCGGGACAGGGACGAACACTGAAGCTTTCTTT. Amino acids: CASSPRPGTGTNTEAFF.

The chain joins TRBV5-6 to TRBJ2-2, with TRBD2 as a possible D gene (5 bases). The V gene lost 0 bases and the J gene lost 1 base, with 7 bases spanning the gap. Germline values: CDR1 SGHDT, CDR2 YYEEEE. The CDR3 covers 15 residues. The CDR3 bases are TGTGCCAGCAGCTTGGGACTACAGAACACCGGGGAGCTGTTTTTT. Translating it yields CASSLGLQNTGELFF.